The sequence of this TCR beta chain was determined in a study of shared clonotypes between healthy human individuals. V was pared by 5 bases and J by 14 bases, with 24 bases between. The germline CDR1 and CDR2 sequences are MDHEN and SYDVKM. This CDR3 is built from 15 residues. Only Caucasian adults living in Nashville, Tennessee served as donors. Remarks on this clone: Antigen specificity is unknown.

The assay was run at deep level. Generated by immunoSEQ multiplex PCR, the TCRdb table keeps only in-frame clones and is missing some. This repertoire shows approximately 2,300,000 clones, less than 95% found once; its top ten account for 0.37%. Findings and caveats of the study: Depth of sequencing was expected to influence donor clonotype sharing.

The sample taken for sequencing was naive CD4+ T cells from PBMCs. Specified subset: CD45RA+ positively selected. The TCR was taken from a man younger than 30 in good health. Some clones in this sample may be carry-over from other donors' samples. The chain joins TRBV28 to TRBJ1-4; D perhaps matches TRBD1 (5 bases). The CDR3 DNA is TGTGCCAGCAGTACTATCCGGGACGGAGGGATTTGGCTGTTTTTT. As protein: CASSTIRDGGIWLFF.